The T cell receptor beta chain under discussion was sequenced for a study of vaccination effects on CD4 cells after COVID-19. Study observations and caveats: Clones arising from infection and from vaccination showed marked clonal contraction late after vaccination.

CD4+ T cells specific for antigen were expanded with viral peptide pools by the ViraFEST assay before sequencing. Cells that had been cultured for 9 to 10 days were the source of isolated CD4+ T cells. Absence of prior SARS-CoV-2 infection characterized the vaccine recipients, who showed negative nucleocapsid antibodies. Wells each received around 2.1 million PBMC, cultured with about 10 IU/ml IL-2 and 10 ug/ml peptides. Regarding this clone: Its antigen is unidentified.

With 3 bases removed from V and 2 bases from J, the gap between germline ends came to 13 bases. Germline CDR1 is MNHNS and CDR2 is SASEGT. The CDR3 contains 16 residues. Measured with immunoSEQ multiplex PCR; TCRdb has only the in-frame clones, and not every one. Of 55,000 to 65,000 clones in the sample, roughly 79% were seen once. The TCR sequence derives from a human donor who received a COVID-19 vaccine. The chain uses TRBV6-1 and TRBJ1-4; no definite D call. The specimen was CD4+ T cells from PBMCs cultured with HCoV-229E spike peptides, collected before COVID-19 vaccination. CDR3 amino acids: CASSEWALPTNEKLFF. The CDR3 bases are TGTGCCAGCAGTGAGTGGGCCCTACCCACTAATGAAAAACTGTTTTTT.